This T cell receptor beta chain was obtained from a study of T-cell reconstitution after alpha-beta-depleted transplantation in children. Study results and caveats: Day-60 TCRbeta diversity that was high in some patients was derived from surviving recipient T cells and thymic progenitors. Reportedly, alpha-beta T cells present about two months post-transplant originated from several hundred expanded clones of graft origin. One year after transplant, T-cell counts and diversity came mostly from newly produced T cells.

A TCRbeta library incorporating unique molecular identifiers was prepared. TCRdb recomputed calls from the PCR reads with MiXCR, one row per CDR3 protein. This table holds about 420,000 distinct CDR3 sequences, 15% to 20% found once. Concerning this clonotype: Its target is unknown.

The CDR3 totals 14 residues. Trimming shortened V by 1 base and J by 7 bases, and 14 bases separated the two germline ends. The V gene's germline CDR1 is DFQATT and CDR2 SNEGSKA (reference sequence). This chain links TRBV20-1 with TRBJ2-1, with D perhaps TRBD2 (6 bases). The source material was PBMCs, mostly from graft donor cells, sampled 360 days after TCRalphabeta/CD19-depleted stem cell transplant. This TCR derives from a boy under two years old who had a stem cell transplant for Wiskott-Aldrich syndrome, so the T cells may come from the graft donor. The CDR3 loop reads CSARGQRVENEQFF. In DNA form, the CDR3 reads TGCAGTGCTAGAGGCCAGCGGGTAGAAAATGAGCAGTTCTTC.